The present T cell receptor beta chain was sequenced within a study of CD8+CD57+ T cells in acquired aplastic anemia. Study summary: Sorted CD4+ plus CD8+ cells gave DNA averaging roughly 2.9 ug. Healthy-donor CD4+ cells averaged about 9.8 million reads.

TCR beta VDJ and CDR3 were profiled, and genomic DNA was the template. TCRdb reprocessed the reads via MiXCR and lists one record per CDR3 protein. The sample gives approximately 200,000 distinct CDR3 sequences, over 60% of which show up once; less than 30% is in the top ten. This receptor was identified in a human donor in good health. Material: sorted CD4+, CD8+, or CD8+CD57+ T cells (not recorded which) from PBMCs.

CDR3 nucleotide sequence: TGTGCCAGCAGCGTAGGCGGGGGCATGGTTGAAAAACTGTTTTTT. This gives the protein CASSVGGGMVEKLFF. The chain carries TRBV9 and TRBJ1-4; possible D gene TRBD1, 6 bases. CDR1 is SGDLS and CDR2 is YYNGEE in the germline V gene. The ends were cut back, 0 bases at V and 7 bases at J, with 13 bases in the middle. The CDR3 has 15 amino acids.